This T cell receptor beta chain was recorded in a study of vaccination and CD4 T cells after COVID-19 (dated by TCRdb to 2021 to 2024). Regarding the study in general: Every convalescent patient had a positive nasal swab PCR test for SARS-CoV-2, with mild disease in 9 or 10 patients and severe disease in one. The time from the second vaccine dose to post-vaccine blood sampling had a median of around 72 days and ranged from about 14 to 250 days. Control cultures used a CEFX viral epitope pool as positive control, an HIV-1 Nef peptide pool as negative control, or no peptide. In ten to eleven COVID-19 convalescent patients and 4 infection-naive healthy vaccine recipients, researchers compared the spike-specific CD4+ TCR repertoire from before mRNA vaccination with the repertoire from after. Post-COVID blood samples from convalescent patients were collected a median of about 110 days after diagnosis, with a range of 35 to 161 days. The convalescent cohort included six males and four females, with two Hispanic individuals, seven Caucasians, two Asians and one multiracial person. Culture stimuli were overlapping spike peptide pools from SARS-CoV-2 and from the common cold coronaviruses HCoV-NL63, HCoV-OC43 and HCoV-229E. Participants received two doses of either the Pfizer-BioNTech BNT162b2 vaccine (n=8) or the Moderna mRNA-1273 vaccine (n=2). Overall results and qualifications from the work: Only a relatively small number of convalescent patients were included in the study, and early timepoints following natural infection were not analyzed. Of the vaccine-specific clones found in convalescent patients, nearly all (304 of 307) were mono-reactive for SARS-CoV-2 spike instead of being cross-reactive with common cold coronaviruses. Among the post-vaccine SARS-CoV-2-reactive clones in convalescent patients, a median around 90% showed up only after vaccination, which suggests vaccine-specific priming. The median number of SARS-CoV-2-reactive clonotypes rose from roughly 20 after infection to 38 after vaccination, but the change was not significant.

Trimming takes 0 bases from V and 7 bases from J, and the germline ends sit 7 bases apart. Per the germline V gene (reference sequence), MNHEY is the CDR1 and SMNVEV is the CDR2. There are 14 amino acids in the CDR3, from cysteine to phenylalanine inclusive. The entry retains the CDR3 DNA only, 42 bases that are in frame from base 1. In the paper's terms, the treatment or condition label means: roughly ten-day PBMC culture with coronavirus spike peptide pools or control peptides (ViraFEST assay). The study used the ViraFEST assay, which expanded antigen-specific T cells with peptide pools and then identified expanded clonotypes by TCR sequencing. The convalescent patients' positive SARS-CoV-2 PCR tests fell between March and December 2020, which was before the Alpha, Beta and Delta variants emerged in the United States. PBMCs were cultured at roughly 1.9 million per well in IMDM supplemented with roughly 5.2% human AB serum and 8.5 to 10 IU/ml IL-2, with around 10 ug/ml peptide pools added. Half of the culture medium was replaced with fresh IL-2-containing medium on days 3 and 7. After about nine days of culture, CD4+ T cells were isolated by negative selection with the EasySep CD4+ T cell isolation kit. Ficoll-Paque Plus gradient centrifugation was used to isolate PBMCs from whole blood, and the isolated PBMCs were then either used fresh or cryopreserved at -140C. Triplicate wells were generally used for each culture condition.

This clonotype was seen only a few times. No cognate antigen has been identified for it. The input lacks base qualities; no much larger clone sits a single base away. The method was PCR. At the Johns Hopkins FTIC core, DNA from the cultured CD4+ T cells underwent TCR sequencing with the Oncomine TCR Beta short-read assay. The QIAamp micro DNA kit was used to extract genomic DNA from the cultured CD4+ T cells. The Oncomine TCR Beta libraries from cultured CD4+ T cells were pooled using unique dual indexes and then sequenced on an Illumina iSeq 100. In the original analysis: Non-productive sequences were removed, and CDR3s that did not start with C, did not end with F or W, or were shorter than 7 amino acids were discarded. Antigen-specific clonotypes were identified using the MANAFEST web application through comparison of peptide-stimulated wells with reference and other culture wells. To be called positive, a clone needed an FDR below 0.05, an odds ratio above 5, and a productive frequency above 0.1% in at least two of three replicate wells. Cross-reactive clonotypes were defined as significantly expanded in both SARS-CoV-2 spike wells and at least one common cold coronavirus spike condition. CDR3 homology was assessed with Levenshtein distances (stringdist) and unrooted phylogenetic trees (ape) in R version 3.6.1. TCRdb cleaned the public reads at Q25 with fastp, built clones with MiXCR and kept in-frame beta chains. Each CDR3 protein appears once, grouped with its most common genes and DNA. The V and J calls were determined by TCRdb, not by the authors. Here the sample has under 25,000 distinct CDR3 sequences; roughly 29% occur a single time. The top ten clonotypes cover roughly a tenth of the sample.

This sequence originates from a human donor with COVID-19. The sequenced sample was cultured CD4+ T cells from blood. This sequence uses TRBV27 and TRBJ1-6; TRBD1 is possibly the D segment (5 matching bases). The CDR3 corresponds to CASSLSQANSPLHF. The nucleotide sequence reads TGTGCCAGCAGTTTATCACAGGCCAATTCACCCCTCCACTTT.